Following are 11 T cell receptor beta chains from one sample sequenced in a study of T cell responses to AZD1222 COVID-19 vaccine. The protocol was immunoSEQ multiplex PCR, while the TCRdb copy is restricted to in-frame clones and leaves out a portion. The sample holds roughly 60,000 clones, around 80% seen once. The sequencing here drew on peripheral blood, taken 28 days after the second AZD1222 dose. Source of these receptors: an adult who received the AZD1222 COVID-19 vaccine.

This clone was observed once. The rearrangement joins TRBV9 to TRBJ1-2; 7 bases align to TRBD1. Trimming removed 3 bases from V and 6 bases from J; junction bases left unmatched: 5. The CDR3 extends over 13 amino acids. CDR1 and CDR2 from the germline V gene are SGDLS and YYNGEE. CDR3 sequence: CASSGQGPHGYTF. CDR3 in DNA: TGTGCCAGCAGCGGACAGGGCCCGCATGGCTACACCTTC. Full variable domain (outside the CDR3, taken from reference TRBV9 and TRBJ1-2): DSGVTQTPKHLITATGQRVTLRCSPRSGDLSVYWYQQSLDQGLQFLIQYYNGEERAKGNILERFSAQQFPDLHSELNLSSLELGDSALYFCASSGQGPHGYTFGSGTRLTVV.

This CDR3 is CASSFVGNTEAFF. In DNA, the CDR3 is TGTGCCAGCAGTTTCGTTGGGAACACTGAAGCTTTCTTT. The chain recombines TRBV6-6 with TRBJ1-1; unclear D gene. The V end was cut by 4 bases, the J end by 1 base, with 7 bases between. The CDR3 has 13 amino acids. Germline V gene sequence: CDR1 MNHNY, CDR2 SVGAGI (reference sequence).

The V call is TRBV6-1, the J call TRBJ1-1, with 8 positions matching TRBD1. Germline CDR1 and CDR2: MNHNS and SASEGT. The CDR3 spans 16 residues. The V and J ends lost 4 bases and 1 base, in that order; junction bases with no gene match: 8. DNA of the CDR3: TGTGCCAGCAGTGTCAGTTTGGGACAGGCGAACACTGAAGCTTTCTTT. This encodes CASSVSLGQANTEAFF.

The CDR3 spells CASTGTGTNEKLFF. In nucleotides, the CDR3 is TGCGCCAGCACCGGGACGGGGACTAATGAAAAACTGTTTTTT. The chain joins TRBV5-1 to TRBJ1-4; D may be TRBD1 (5 bases). The V and J ends lost 6 bases and 2 bases respectively, with 11 bases between them. There are 14 residues in the CDR3. In germline, CDR1 is SGHRS, CDR2 YFSETQ.

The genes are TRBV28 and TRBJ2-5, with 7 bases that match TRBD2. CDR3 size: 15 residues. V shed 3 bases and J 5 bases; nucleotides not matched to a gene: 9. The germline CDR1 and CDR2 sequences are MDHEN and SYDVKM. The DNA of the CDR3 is TGTGCCAGCAGTTTTGGCGGGAGCTGGGGGGAGACCCAGTACTTC. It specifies CASSFGGSWGETQYF.

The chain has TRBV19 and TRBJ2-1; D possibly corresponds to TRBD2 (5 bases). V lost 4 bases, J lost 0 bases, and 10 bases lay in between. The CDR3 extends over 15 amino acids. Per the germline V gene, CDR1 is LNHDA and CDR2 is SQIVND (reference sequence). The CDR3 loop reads CASSRIGDSYNEQFF. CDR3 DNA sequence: TGTGCCAGTAGTAGGATCGGGGACTCCTACAATGAGCAGTTCTTC. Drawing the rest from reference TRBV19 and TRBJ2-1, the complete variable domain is DGGITQSPKYLFRKEGQNVTLSCEQNLNHDAMYWYRQDPGQGLRLIYYSQIVNDFQKGDIAEGYSVSREKKESFPLTVTSAQKNPTAFYLCASSRIGDSYNEQFFGPGTRLTVL.

CDR3 protein: CASSPDSYSYEQYF. Written as DNA, the CDR3 is TGTGCCAGCAGCCCCGACAGTTATTCCTACGAGCAGTACTTC. The chain employs TRBV7-9 and TRBJ2-7; possible D gene TRBD1, 5 bases. Trimming took off 5 bases at V and 1 base at J, with 12 bases between the two ends. CDR1 and CDR2 (germline): SEHNR, FQNEAQ (reference sequence). This CDR3 region has 14 residues.

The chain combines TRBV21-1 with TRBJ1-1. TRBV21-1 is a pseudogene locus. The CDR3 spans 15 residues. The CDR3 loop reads CASSNLGGNATEAFF. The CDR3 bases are TGTGCCAGCAGCAACCTTGGGGGTAATGCAACTGAAGCTTTCTTT.

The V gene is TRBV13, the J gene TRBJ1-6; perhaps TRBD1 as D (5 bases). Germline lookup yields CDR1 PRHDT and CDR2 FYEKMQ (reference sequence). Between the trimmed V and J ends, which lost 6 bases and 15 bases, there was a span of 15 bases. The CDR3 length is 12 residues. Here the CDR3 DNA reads TGTGCCAGCAGTACCCGGGAGGGGAACCTCCACTTT. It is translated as CASSTREGNLHF.

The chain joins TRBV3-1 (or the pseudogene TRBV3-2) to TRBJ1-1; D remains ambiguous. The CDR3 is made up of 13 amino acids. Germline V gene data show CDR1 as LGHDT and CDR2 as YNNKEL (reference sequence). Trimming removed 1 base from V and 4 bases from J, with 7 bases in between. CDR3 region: CASSQVDFTEAFF. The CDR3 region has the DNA TGTGCCAGCAGCCAAGTGGATTTCACTGAAGCTTTCTTT.

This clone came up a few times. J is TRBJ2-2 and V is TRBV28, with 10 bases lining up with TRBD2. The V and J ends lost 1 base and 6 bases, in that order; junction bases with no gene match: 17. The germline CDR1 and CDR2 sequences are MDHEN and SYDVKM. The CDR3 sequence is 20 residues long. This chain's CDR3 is CASSLLRRLAGPGLPGELFF. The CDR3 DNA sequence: TGTGCCAGCAGTTTATTGAGGAGACTAGCGGGCCCGGGTCTCCCCGGGGAGCTGTTTTTT.